One sample yielded the 7 T cell receptor beta chains listed below, sequenced in a study of blood T cell repertoires in COVID-19. Only in-frame clones appear in the TCRdb table, and some are missing; sequencing was by immunoSEQ multiplex PCR. The table lists more than 95,000 clones, about 82% of them singletons. What was sequenced was peripheral blood. The receptors here all came from an older woman in a cohort sampled during active or convalescent COVID-19.

V usage is TRBV7-6 and J usage is TRBJ2-3, with D possibly matching TRBD1 (7 bases). The ends were cut back, 2 bases at V and 4 bases at J, with 16 bases in the middle. Germline CDR1 and CDR2: SGHVS and FNYEAQ. CDR3 length: 16 amino acids. Written as DNA, the CDR3 is TGTGCCAGCAGCTTACGCATCAGGGGGGCGGCAGATACGCAGTATTTT. Protein sequence: CASSLRIRGAADTQYF.

The chain carries TRBV5-1 and TRBJ1-1; D is perhaps TRBD1 (5 bases). Per germline, CDR1 SGHRS and CDR2 YFSETQ. The germline V and J ends were trimmed by 4 bases and 1 base, with 8 bases remaining between them. This CDR3 region has 13 residues. Written as DNA, the CDR3 is TGCGCCAGCAGCCAGGGATGGAACACTGAAGCTTTCTTT. Translating gives CASSQGWNTEAFF.

J is TRBJ2-1 and V is TRBV11-2, with 9 bases lining up with TRBD1. CDR3 length: 16 amino acids. Looked up from germline, CDR1 is SGHAT and CDR2 is FQNNGV. The V segment lost 1 base and the J segment 4 bases; nucleotides outside the gene matches: 5. The CDR3 loop reads CASSLVPGQGYNEQFF. CDR3 coding DNA: TGTGCCAGCAGCTTAGTCCCGGGACAGGGTTACAATGAGCAGTTCTTC.

CDR3 in amino acids: CAWRTGTGPEKLFF. The CDR3 nucleotides are TGTGCCTGGAGGACCGGGACAGGTCCTGAAAAACTGTTTTTT. This sequence joins TRBV30 and TRBJ1-4; 8 nucleotides align to TRBD1. Per the germline V gene, CDR1 is GTSNPN and CDR2 is SVGIG (reference sequence). Trimming cost V 3 bases and J 7 bases; bases outside gene matches: 7. This CDR3 spans 14 amino acids.

The rearrangement uses TRBV13 and TRBJ1-2; D possibly corresponds to TRBD1 (5 bases). From germline, CDR1 is PRHDT and CDR2 FYEKMQ (reference sequence). V lost 7 bases, J lost 6 bases, and 12 bases lay in between. The CDR3 is made up of 12 amino acids. CDR3: CASTLGGDGYTF. The DNA for the CDR3 is TGTGCCAGCACCCTGGGGGGAGATGGCTACACCTTC.

The chain has TRBV24-1 and TRBJ2-7; D perhaps matches TRBD2 (6 bases). The CDR3 spans 16 residues. Deletions cut 0 bases from V and 3 bases from J, with 14 bases between. CDR1 is KGHDR, CDR2 SFDVKD, per germline. The CDR3 loop reads CATSDLPRGGHYEQYF. In nucleotides, the CDR3 is TGTGCCACCAGTGATTTGCCGCGGGGCGGCCACTACGAGCAGTACTTC.

The chain carries TRBV20-1 and TRBJ2-3, with 10 bases lining up with TRBD2. The CDR3 has 16 amino acids. With V trimmed by 3 bases and J by 3 bases, 9 bases remained unmatched. The germline CDR1 and CDR2 sequences are DFQATT and SNEGSKA (reference sequence). CDR3 DNA: TGCAGTGCTAGTGGGGAAGCTAGCGGGAGTACAGATACGCAGTATTTT. This encodes CSASGEASGSTDTQYF.